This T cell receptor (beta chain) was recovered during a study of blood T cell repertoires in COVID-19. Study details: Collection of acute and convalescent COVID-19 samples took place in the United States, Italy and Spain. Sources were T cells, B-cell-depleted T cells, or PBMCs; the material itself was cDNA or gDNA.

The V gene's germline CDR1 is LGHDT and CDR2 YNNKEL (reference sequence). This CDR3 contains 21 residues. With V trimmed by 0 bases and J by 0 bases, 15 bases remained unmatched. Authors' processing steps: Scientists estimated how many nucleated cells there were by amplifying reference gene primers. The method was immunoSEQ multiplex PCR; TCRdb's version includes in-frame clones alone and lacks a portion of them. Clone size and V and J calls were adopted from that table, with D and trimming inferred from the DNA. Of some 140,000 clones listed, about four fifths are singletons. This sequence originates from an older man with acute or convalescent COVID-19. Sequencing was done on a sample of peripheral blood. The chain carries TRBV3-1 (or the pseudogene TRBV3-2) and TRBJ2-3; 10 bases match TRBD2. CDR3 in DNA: TGTGCCAGCAGCCAAGAGAGTTGGTCCGGGACTAGCGAAGAAAGCACAGATACGCAGTATTTT. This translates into CASSQESWSGTSEESTDTQYF.